This record looks at one TCR beta chain sequence and its context. This sample was included in a study of Ad26.COV2.S vaccination and SARS-CoV-2 variants. Study-level background: Intramuscular Ad26.COV2.S doses were given once or twice, 56 days apart.

Indicated treatment: about 20 received Ad26.COV2.S at low or high dose, single or two shots; 5 received placebo; per-sample allocation not given. The study sampled participants on day 63 after the first vaccine or placebo injection. The ends were cut back, 4 bases at V and 4 bases at J, with 12 bases in the middle. This CDR3 contains 14 residues. Germline CDR1 reads SNHLY; CDR2 reads FYNNEI. Clones were read by immunoSEQ multiplex PCR, and TCRdb kept only the in-frame ones, dropping some. This table holds more than 300,000 clones, approximately 90% found once. This TCR was sampled from a person between 18 and 65 years old who received the Ad26.COV2.S COVID-19 vaccine or a placebo. The V and J genes are TRBV2 and TRBJ2-3, with a weak D call TRBD2 (6 bases). The material was peripheral blood, obtained in a trial of Ad26.COV2.S vaccine versus placebo. CDR3 in amino acids: CASSAPSDPDTQYF. The CDR3 region has the DNA TGTGCCAGCAGTGCGCCTAGCGATCCAGATACGCAGTATTTT.